This T cell receptor (beta chain) derives from a study of blood T cell repertoires in COVID-19. Study context: Donors in the United States, Italy and Spain gave samples during acute or convalescent COVID-19. Sample material is recorded as cDNA or gDNA derived from T cells, B-cell-depleted T cells, or PBMCs.

Seattle enrolled patients during active infection and tracked them longitudinally. This CDR3 spans 13 amino acids. Germline V CDR1 and CDR2: SGDLS, YYNGEE. V shed 0 bases and J shed 4 bases, with 8 bases lying between them. How the authors handled the data: Cell counts per sample came from amplifying reference gene primers. Using immunoSEQ multiplex PCR, the repertoire was profiled, and TCRdb retains in-frame clones only, with some absent. V and J calls and clone size are those listed in that table; D and trimming were worked out from the DNA. The top ten hold 0.85% to 1% of the sample, which has roughly 290,000 clones, 70% to 90% seen once.

The sample comprised peripheral blood. The J gene is TRBJ2-7, the V gene TRBV9; no reliable D call. The TCR was taken from a human donor with COVID-19, enrolled during active disease. The donor label of this sample is uncertain. For the CDR3, the DNA is TGTGCCAGCAGCGTAGAGCCCCCTTACGAGCAGTACTTC. Translation: CASSVEPPYEQYF.